This passage covers 19 T cell receptor beta chains from one sample sequenced in a study of T cells after yellow fever vaccination. TCRdb re-derived calls from the 5' RACE reads in MiXCR, one entry per CDR3 protein. This table has around 46,000 distinct CDR3 sequences, about 7.9% appearing once. Sequencing used CD8+ T cells sorted from PBMCs, obtained more than 14 days after the first yellow fever vaccination. The receptors were gathered from a man younger than 30 who received the YFV17D yellow fever vaccine.

This clonotype was recorded at least ten times. The chain links TRBV19 to TRBJ2-2, with D possibly being TRBD1 (5 bases). This CDR3 has 15 amino acids. Germline values: CDR1 LNHDA, CDR2 SQIVND (reference sequence). V was clipped by 3 bases and J by 6 bases, with 14 bases between them. The CDR3 region is CASSISQGAAGELFF. The CDR3 region has the DNA TGTGCCAGTAGTATTTCTCAGGGTGCAGCCGGGGAGCTGTTTTTT.

The sample holds many counts of this clonotype. The chain carries TRBV7-6 and TRBJ1-1; D is unresolved. The CDR3 totals 13 residues. Trimming removed 2 bases at V and 1 base at J, with 5 bases between. The germline gives CDR1 SGHVS, CDR2 FNYEAQ. CDR3 region: CASSLFGNTEAFF. CDR3 coding DNA: TGTGCCAGCAGCTTATTTGGGAACACTGAAGCTTTCTTT. Full variable domain (remainder filled in from reference TRBV7-6 and TRBJ1-1): GAGVSQSPRYKVTKRGQDVALRCDPISGHVSLYWYRQALGQGPEFLTYFNYEAQQDKSGLPNDRFSAERPEGSISTLTIQRTEQRDSAMYRCASSLFGNTEAFFGQGTRLTVV.

This clonotype has only a few counts. The gene calls are TRBV5-1 and TRBJ2-1; 8 nucleotides agree with TRBD2. After removal of 0 bases from V and 3 bases from J, the junction contained 5 bases not matched to a gene. CDR1 is SGHRS and CDR2 is YFSETQ in the germline V gene. The CDR3 is 16 amino acids. CDR3 amino acids: CASSLVTSGFYNEQFF. CDR3 in DNA: TGCGCCAGCAGCTTGGTAACTAGCGGTTTCTACAATGAGCAGTTCTTC. Combining the CDR3 with reference TRBV5-1 and TRBJ2-1 gives the whole variable domain KAGVTQTPRYLIKTRGQQVTLSCSPISGHRSVSWYQQTPGQGLQFLFEYFSETQRNKGNFPGRFSGRQFSNSRSEMNVSTLELGDSALYLCASSLVTSGFYNEQFFGPGTRLTVL.

This clonotype was recorded a few times. This chain joins TRBV27 and TRBJ2-1, with TRBD2 identical over 12 bases. The V and J ends lost 6 bases and 9 bases, in that order; junction bases with no gene match: 9. The CDR3 runs 15 residues. The germline V gene encodes CDR1 MNHEY and CDR2 SMNVEV (reference sequence). The CDR3 spells CASSPGTSGLGEQFF. The DNA for the CDR3 is TGTGCCAGCAGCCCCGGGACTAGCGGGCTCGGTGAGCAGTTCTTC.

The chain couples TRBV11-2 to TRBJ2-3, with unresolved D. The CDR3 runs 13 residues. The germline V gene encodes CDR1 SGHAT and CDR2 FQNNGV. V lost 2 bases, J lost 4 bases, and 7 bases lay in between. This chain's CDR3 is CASSLWDSDTQYF. As DNA, the CDR3 is TGTGCCAGCAGCTTATGGGATTCAGATACGCAGTATTTT.

A word on this clonotype: A much larger clone lies one base from this, so it may be a read error. The chain links TRBV7-9 to TRBJ2-5; possibly TRBD2 for D (5 bases). From germline, CDR1 is SEHNR and CDR2 FQNEAQ (reference sequence). This CDR3 spans 14 amino acids. Trimming left V 0 bases short and J 4 bases short, with 9 bases between. The CDR3 DNA is TGTGCCAGCAGCTTAGCTGAGGGAAGAGAGACCCAGTACTTC. Translating gives CASSLAEGRETQYF.

In its sample, this clonotype was seen many times. The chain joins TRBV20-1 to TRBJ1-1, with D tentatively TRBD1 (5 bases). V lost 2 bases, J lost 6 bases, and 19 bases lay in between. Germline assignment: CDR1 DFQATT and CDR2 SNEGSKA (reference sequence). The CDR3 has 15 residues. The CDR3 nucleotides are TGCAGTGCTAGATCTTTCCCGGGGGAAACCCCTGAAGCTTTCTTT. The encoded protein is CSARSFPGETPEAFF.

There are many counts of this clonotype. This chain connects TRBV7-9 to TRBJ1-1, with a tentative D call TRBD1 (6 bases). CDR3 length: 15 amino acids. Trimming stripped 1 base from V and 1 base from J, with 10 bases between. The germline V gene encodes CDR1 SEHNR and CDR2 FQNEAQ (reference sequence). The CDR3: CASSLVGGENTEAFF. DNA for the CDR3: TGTGCCAGCAGCTTAGTTGGGGGCGAGAACACTGAAGCTTTCTTT.

This clonotype was counted ten times or more. This sequence joins TRBV25-1 and TRBJ1-1; 10 bases map to TRBD1. V shed 4 bases, J shed 5 bases, and the junction held 4 bases outside the gene matches. The CDR3 extends over 14 amino acids. In germline, CDR1 is MGHDK, CDR2 SYGVNS. The CDR3 spells CASSGWTGGTEAFF. The CDR3 DNA reads TGTGCCAGCAGTGGATGGACAGGGGGGACTGAAGCTTTCTTT.

The chain recombines TRBV10-3 with TRBJ1-2; TRBD1 agrees at 7 bases. Germline V gene sequence: CDR1 ENHRY, CDR2 SYGVKD. Losses at the gene ends were 4 bases for V and 0 bases for J; bases not matched to a gene: 20. The CDR3 is 20 residues long. The CDR3 loop reads CAISGAKRRDRERANYGYTF. The CDR3 DNA is TGTGCCATCAGTGGTGCCAAACGCCGGGACAGAGAGAGAGCTAACTATGGCTACACCTTC.

This clonotype was seen many times. The rearrangement links TRBV10-3 to TRBJ2-5, with D possibly TRBD1 on 6 matching bases. Germline V lookup: CDR1 ENHRY, CDR2 SYGVKD. V lost 3 bases, J lost 1 base, and 12 bases lay in between. CDR3 length: 15 residues. The CDR3 protein is CAISDSGASQETQYF. DNA of the CDR3: TGTGCCATCAGTGATTCAGGGGCGAGCCAAGAGACCCAGTACTTC.

The chain couples TRBV21-1 to TRBJ2-5; the listed D gene, TRBD2, was not tested against the DNA. TRBV21-1 is a pseudogene. This CDR3 spans 16 amino acids. In DNA, the CDR3 is TGTGCCAGCAGCAAACGCGCTAGCGGGGCTCGTGAGACCCAGTACTTC. It specifies CASSKRASGARETQYF.

This clonotype has a count of ten or more. V and J are TRBV10-3 and TRBJ2-1, with 9 bases fitting TRBD2. This CDR3 is 16 amino acids long. V trimming: 2 bases; J trimming: 0 bases; junction bases outside the gene matches: 2. The germline V gene encodes CDR1 ENHRY and CDR2 SYGVKD. CDR3 bases: TGTGCCATCAGTGAGCTAGCGGGGAGCTCCTACAATGAGCAGTTCTTC. This translates into CAISELAGSSYNEQFF.

At least ten counts were recorded for this clonotype. The chain recombines TRBV4-1 with TRBJ1-5; TRBD1 is a possible D gene (6 bases). V lost 3 bases, J lost 3 bases, and 18 bases lay in between. Per the germline V gene, CDR1 is MGHRA and CDR2 is YSYEKL. This CDR3 contains 17 residues. CDR3 in DNA: TGCGCCAGCAGCCAGGGGGCCCCGGCCATCTCCAATCAGCCCCAGCATTTT. Its translation: CASSQGAPAISNQPQHF.

This clonotype was picked up many times. This rearrangement joins TRBV12-3 or TRBV12-4 to TRBJ1-4, with 9 bases fitting TRBD1. V lost 1 base, J lost 3 bases, and 3 bases stayed unmatched. This CDR3 has 16 amino acids. The CDR3 DNA reads TGTGCCAGCAGTTTAGGGACAGGGGCGTCTAATGAAAAACTGTTTTTT. It codes for CASSLGTGASNEKLFF.

The sample holds many counts of this clonotype. The chain employs TRBV4-3 and TRBJ2-3; possibly TRBD2 for D (5 bases). Germline CDR1 LGHNA, CDR2 YSLEER. Trimming left V 0 bases short and J 6 bases short, with 16 bases between. The CDR3 length is 16 residues. The CDR3 spells CASSQDPGLGRDTQYF. DNA for the CDR3: TGCGCCAGCAGCCAAGATCCCGGACTCGGAAGGGATACGCAGTATTTT.

Comments on this clonotype: This may come from a read error, since a much larger clone is one base off. V and J are TRBV20-1 and TRBJ2-1, with D unclear. V was pared by 0 bases and J by 3 bases, with 9 bases between. Germline CDR1 reads DFQATT; CDR2 reads SNEGSKA (reference sequence). The CDR3 runs 14 residues. The CDR3, as DNA: TGCAGTGCTAGAGAACATTTAGTCTACAATGAGCAGTTCTTC. Translation: CSAREHLVYNEQFF.

Ten or more counts support this clonotype. CDR3 bases: TGTGCCAGCAGCGGGGGCGGTTACGACGAGCAGTACTTC. Its translation: CASSGGGYDEQYF. This chain joins TRBV3-1 and TRBJ2-7; D is possibly TRBD1 (6 bases). The CDR3 covers 13 residues. V was trimmed by 5 bases and J by 5 bases, leaving 13 bases between them. The germline CDR1 and CDR2 sequences are LGHDT and YNNKEL (reference sequence).

This clonotype was seen many times. The rearrangement joins TRBV6-5 to TRBJ2-3, with 7 nucleotides matching TRBD2. The CDR3 runs to 15 residues. Germline trimming cut 4 bases from V and 0 bases from J; bases unmatched to any gene: 4. The V gene's germline CDR1 is MNHEY and CDR2 SVGAGI. In nucleotides, the CDR3 is TGTGCCAGCAGTTTACCCGGGGGGAGCACAGATACGCAGTATTTT. It translates to CASSLPGGSTDTQYF.